The rows below give T cell receptor beta chains drawn from one sample of a study of blood T cell repertoires in COVID-19. Assay: immunoSEQ multiplex PCR; the TCRdb copy retains only in-frame clones and omits some. The table includes 100,000 to 150,000 clones, approximately 80% detected once. Sequenced: peripheral blood. The source of these receptors is a woman in her 70s with acute or convalescent COVID-19. Each CDR3 is given with its conserved first and last residue. D genes are given only for firm matches. Clone size is shown for a subset of rows, as once, few, many or a class of expanded clone.

CDR3 length	clone size	D gene	J gene	V gene	CDR3 protein	CDR3 DNA
15	once	TRBD1	TRBJ2-2	TRBV15	CATSRVGQGAGELFF	TGTGCCACCAGCAGAGTCGGGCAGGGGGCCGGGGAGCTGTTTTTT
18	.	TRBD2	TRBJ2-3	TRBV7-9	CASSLGVEAGGVTDTQYF	TGTGCCAGCAGCTTAGGAGTGGAGGCGGGGGGGGTGACAGATACGCAGTATTTT
15	.	.	TRBJ2-5	TRBV4-3	CASSQELARRETQYF	TGCGCCAGCAGCCAAGAATTGGCTAGACGGGAGACCCAGTACTTC
16	.	TRBD2	TRBJ2-2	TRBV18	CASSPGLAGATGELFF	TGTGCCAGCTCACCGGGACTAGCGGGGGCCACCGGGGAGCTGTTTTTT
13	.	.	TRBJ1-5	TRBV6-1	CASSESTAQPQHF	TGTGCCAGCAGTGAAAGCACCGCCCAGCCCCAGCATTTT
15	.	TRBD1	TRBJ2-1	TRBV4-3	CASSQDRTGGWLKFF	TGCGCCAGCAGCCAAGATCGGACAGGGGGATGGTTAAAGTTCTTC
15	once	TRBD1	TRBJ2-1	TRBV7-9	CASREPGQGENEQFF	TGTGCCAGCAGGGAACCGGGACAGGGGGAGAATGAGCAGTTCTTC
16	once	TRBD1	TRBJ2-2	TRBV3-1/TRBV3-2	CASSQEYVTGGGELFF	TGTGCCAGCAGCCAAGAGTACGTGACAGGGGGCGGGGAGCTGTTTTTT
15	.	.	TRBJ1-2	TRBV7-8	CASTPNPVDYYGYTF	TGTGCCAGCACCCCTAATCCCGTTGACTACTATGGCTACACCTTC
13	.	TRBD1	TRBJ1-2	TRBV11-3	CASSFGQGFGYTF	TGTGCCAGCAGCTTTGGACAGGGGTTTGGCTACACCTTC
13	few	TRBD1	TRBJ1-1	TRBV5-4	CASSLDRQGSAFF	TGTGCCAGCAGCTTGGATAGACAGGGCTCAGCTTTCTTT
14	few	.	TRBJ2-7	TRBV6-2/TRBV6-3	CASSYGGGSYEQYF	TGTGCCAGCAGTTACGGCGGCGGCTCCTACGAGCAGTACTTC
12	.	.	TRBJ1-4	TRBV15	CATSSLGEKLFF	TGTGCCACCAGCAGTCTCGGTGAAAAACTGTTTTTT
13	once	TRBD1	TRBJ1-2	TRBV10-2	CASSGQGVGGYTF	TGCGCCAGCAGTGGTCAGGGGGTAGGAGGCTACACCTTC
16	.	.	TRBJ2-1	TRBV9	CASSPGDRVRNNEQFF	TGTGCCAGCAGCCCGGGAGACAGGGTCCGTAACAATGAGCAGTTCTTC
13	.	TRBD1	TRBJ2-1	TRBV25-1	CASNRGAGNEQFF	TGTGCCAGCAACAGGGGGGCTGGGAATGAGCAGTTCTTC
15	.	.	TRBJ2-6	TRBV6-1	CASSEWETGANVLTF	TGTGCCAGCAGTGAGTGGGAGACTGGGGCCAACGTCCTGACTTTC